These 17 T cell receptor beta chains originate from one sample sequenced in a study of blood T cell repertoires in COVID-19. Sequencing used immunoSEQ multiplex PCR; TCRdb keeps in-frame clones, though not all of them. The data show roughly 180,000 clones, with 79% seen just once and 15% to 20% held by the top ten. Source material: peripheral blood. Receptors were obtained from a man aged 55 to 70 with active or convalescent COVID-19.

The table lists this clone with a few counts. This rearrangement joins TRBV28 to TRBJ1-2; TRBD1 agrees at 7 bases. The germline gives CDR1 MDHEN, CDR2 SYDVKM. This CDR3 contains 13 residues. After removal of 2 bases from V and 7 bases from J, the junction contained 4 bases not matched to a gene. The DNA of the CDR3 is TGTGCCAGCAGTTTAGACAGGGTGGGTGGCTACACCTTC. Translating it yields CASSLDRVGGYTF.

The chain is built from TRBV11-2 and TRBJ2-7; 8 bases are shared with TRBD1. The CDR3 has 16 amino acids. Per the germline V gene, CDR1 is SGHAT and CDR2 is FQNNGV. Trimming removed 0 bases from V and 4 bases from J; junction bases left unmatched: 8. CDR3 region: CASSLDRTGLGYEQYF. The CDR3 DNA reads TGTGCCAGCAGCTTAGATCGGACAGGGCTAGGGTACGAGCAGTACTTC.

The J gene is TRBJ1-4, the V gene TRBV7-6; D might be TRBD1 (6 bases). In germline, CDR1 is SGHVS, CDR2 FNYEAQ. V lost 6 bases, J lost 3 bases, and 14 bases lay in between. The CDR3 consists of 15 residues. The DNA for the CDR3 is TGTGCCAGCAGGGCAGGGGTGGCCTCTAATGAAAAACTGTTTTTT. Translating gives CASRAGVASNEKLFF. Supplemented by reference TRBV7-6 and TRBJ1-4, the full variable domain reads GAGVSQSPRYKVTKRGQDVALRCDPISGHVSLYWYRQALGQGPEFLTYFNYEAQQDKSGLPNDRFSAERPEGSISTLTIQRTEQRDSAMYRCASRAGVASNEKLFFGSGTQLSVL.

The sample holds one count of this clone. Other DNA sequences of this sample code for an identical CDR3. The V and J genes are TRBV19 and TRBJ2-2; 9 nucleotides align to TRBD2. Germline V gene lookup returns CDR1 LNHDA and CDR2 SQIVND (reference sequence). The CDR3 contains 14 residues. Trimming at V came to 4 bases and at J to 5 bases, leaving 2 bases not matched to a gene. CDR3 coding DNA: TGTGCCAGTAGTAGCGGGAGGGGGACCGGGGAGCTGTTTTTT. Amino acids: CASSSGRGTGELFF.

The chain is built from TRBV5-1 and TRBJ1-2; 7 positions agree with TRBD1. The J segment lost 4 bases and the V segment lost 6 bases, leaving 9 bases of the junction unmatched. Per germline, CDR1 SGHRS and CDR2 YFSETQ. This CDR3 contains 14 residues. The CDR3 bases are TGCGCCAGCACCGAAACAGGGGCTACCTATGGCTACACCTTC. As protein: CASTETGATYGYTF.

This chain links TRBV29-1 with TRBJ2-3; 13 bases agree with TRBD2. Looked up from germline, CDR1 is SQVTM and CDR2 is ANQGSEA. This CDR3 has 14 amino acids. J was trimmed by 4 bases and V by 5 bases; bases with no gene match: 3. The CDR3 loop reads CSVWGTSGADTQYF. The DNA of the CDR3 is TGCAGCGTTTGGGGGACTAGCGGGGCAGATACGCAGTATTTT.

This clone was seen a single time. The chain joins TRBV3-1 (or the pseudogene TRBV3-2) to TRBJ1-1, with 8 bases identical to TRBD1. The junction had 3 bases not matched to a gene; V was cut back by 0 bases and J by 0 bases. This CDR3 is 16 amino acids long. Germline V gene sequence: CDR1 LGHDT, CDR2 YNNKEL (reference sequence). This CDR3 reads CASSQENRGMNTEAFF. As DNA, the CDR3 is TGTGCCAGCAGCCAAGAGAACAGGGGGATGAACACTGAAGCTTTCTTT.

This clone occurred once. The chain employs TRBV6-5 and TRBJ2-7, with D uncertain. CDR3 length equals 13 residues. CDR1 is MNHEY and CDR2 is SVGAGI in the germline V gene. The chain's CDR3 is CSTRVSSSYEQYF. The CDR3 DNA reads TGTTCCACTCGGGTTAGTAGCTCCTACGAGCAGTACTTC.

DNA of the CDR3: TGTGCCAGCAACCGAAACAGGGAGGAGACCCAGTACTTC. Translating it yields CASNRNREETQYF. The V call is TRBV7-2, the J call TRBJ2-5; perhaps TRBD1 as D (6 bases). Trimming took off 7 bases at V and 5 bases at J, with 14 bases between the two ends. Germline values: CDR1 SGHTA, CDR2 FQGNSA. This CDR3 comprises 13 residues.

The V and J genes are TRBV21-1 and TRBJ1-6; TRBD1 is the table's D call, not checked against the DNA. TRBV21-1 is recorded as a pseudogene. CDR3 length equals 16 residues. CDR3 amino acids: CASSNQQGSYNSPLHF. The CDR3 coding sequence is TGTGCCAGCAGCAATCAACAGGGGTCCTATAATTCACCCCTCCACTTT.

The chain links TRBV18 to TRBJ2-1; D is perhaps TRBD1 (5 bases). This CDR3 is 12 amino acids long. The V and J ends lost 5 bases and 8 bases respectively, with 10 bases between them. CDR1 is KGHSH and CDR2 is LQKENI in the germline V gene. This chain's CDR3 is CASSFRVDEQFF. The CDR3 DNA sequence: TGTGCCAGCTCATTCAGGGTCGATGAGCAGTTCTTC.

The chain links TRBV28 to TRBJ1-4; D ambiguous. This CDR3 comprises 13 residues. Deletions cut 6 bases from V and 3 bases from J, with 8 bases between. CDR1 MDHEN and CDR2 SYDVKM come from the germline V gene. The chain's CDR3 is CASSQVPNEKLFF. The CDR3 DNA follows: TGTGCCAGCAGCCAGGTGCCTAATGAAAAACTGTTTTTT.

This clone occurred a few times. The chain links TRBV12-3 or TRBV12-4 to TRBJ2-3; tentative D call: TRBD1 (5 bases). Trimming pared 7 bases from V and 1 base from J, leaving 9 bases between. The CDR3 runs to 13 residues. The CDR3 sequence: CASNQQGTDTQYF. CDR3 in DNA: TGTGCCAGCAATCAACAGGGCACAGATACGCAGTATTTT.

Turning to this clone: The junction shows a germline mismatch at one end, possibly a read error. The chain carries TRBV28 and TRBJ1-1; 9 bases map to TRBD1. The V gene's germline CDR1 is MDHEN and CDR2 SYDVKM. The CDR3 is made up of 14 amino acids. The CDR3 DNA sequence: TGTGCCAGCAGGACCAACAGGGGGCGCACTGGAGCTTTCTTT. Translation gives CASRTNRGRTGAFF.

The chain carries TRBV7-9 and TRBJ1-3, with TRBD1 as a possible D gene (5 bases). This CDR3 has 15 residues. Trimming took 5 bases from V and 6 from J, leaving 17 bases between them. Germline CDR1 SEHNR, CDR2 FQNEAQ (reference sequence). The CDR3: CASSVLSGRSNTIYF. The CDR3 DNA is TGTGCCAGCAGCGTTTTGTCAGGGAGGTCAAACACCATATATTTT.

The V gene is TRBV10-3, the J gene TRBJ2-1, with TRBD2 matching 9 bases. Per the germline V gene, CDR1 is ENHRY and CDR2 is SYGVKD. The CDR3 contains 15 residues. Trimming took 2 bases from V and 6 from J; bases not matched to a gene: 5. The CDR3 nucleotides are TGTGCCATCAGTGAGCCTAGCGGGATGGGCAATGAGCAGTTCTTC. Protein: CAISEPSGMGNEQFF.

Details on this clone: A much larger clone sits a single nucleotide away, making a read error possible. This rearrangement joins TRBV5-5 to TRBJ2-1; D is uncertain. Germline CDR1 is SGHKS and CDR2 is YYEKEE (reference sequence). CDR3 length: 11 residues. V lost 4 bases, J lost 4 bases, and 3 bases lay in between. The CDR3 nucleotides read TGTGCCAGCAGCCCTTACAATGAGCAGTTCTTC. Encoded protein: CASSPYNEQFF.